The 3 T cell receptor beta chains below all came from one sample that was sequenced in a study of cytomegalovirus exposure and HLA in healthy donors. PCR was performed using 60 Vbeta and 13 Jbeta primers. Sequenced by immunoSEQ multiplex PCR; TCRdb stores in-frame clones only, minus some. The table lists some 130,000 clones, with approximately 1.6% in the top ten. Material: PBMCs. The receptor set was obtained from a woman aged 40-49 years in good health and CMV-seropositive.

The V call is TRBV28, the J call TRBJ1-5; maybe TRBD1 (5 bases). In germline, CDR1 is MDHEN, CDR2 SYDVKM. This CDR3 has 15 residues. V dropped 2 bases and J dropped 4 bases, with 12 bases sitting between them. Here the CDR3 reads CASSLGGIGNQPQHF. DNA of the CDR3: TGTGCCAGCAGTTTAGGGGGGATCGGGAATCAGCCCCAGCATTTT.

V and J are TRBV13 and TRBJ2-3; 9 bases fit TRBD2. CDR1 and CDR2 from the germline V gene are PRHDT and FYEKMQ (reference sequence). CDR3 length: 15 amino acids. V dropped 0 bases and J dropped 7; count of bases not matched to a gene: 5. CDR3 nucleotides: TGTGCCAGCAGCTTAGGGACTAGCGGTGGGTATACGCAGTATTTT. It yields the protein CASSLGTSGGYTQYF.

In nucleotides, the CDR3 is TGTGCCAGTAGCCGGGGACTAGCGGGAGGGCGTGTCGGGGAGCTGTTTTTT. This encodes CASSRGLAGGRVGELFF. The V gene is TRBV19, the J gene TRBJ2-2, with 16 bases matching TRBD2. Per germline, CDR1 LNHDA and CDR2 SQIVND (reference sequence). The CDR3 totals 17 residues. The ends lost 6 bases at V and 7 bases at J; junction bases unmatched: 8. Looking up the rest from reference TRBV19 and TRBJ2-2 gives the full variable domain: DGGITQSPKYLFRKEGQNVTLSCEQNLNHDAMYWYRQDPGQGLRLIYYSQIVNDFQKGDIAEGYSVSREKKESFPLTVTSAQKNPTAFYLCASSRGLAGGRVGELFFGEGSRLTVL.